Sequencing of this T cell receptor beta chain was carried out in a study of vaccination and CD4 T cells after COVID-19. Study details: Diagnosis preceded the drawing of post-COVID samples by a median around 95 days (range 35 to 161). Median time from second vaccine dose to sampling was over 55 days (14 to 241). The cells in question were stimulated using overlapping spike peptides derived from SARS-CoV-2, HCoV-NL63, HCoV-OC43 and HCoV-229E.

The Oncomine TCR Beta short-read assay sequenced DNA from cultured CD4+ T cells. The genomic DNA was obtained from cultured CD4+ T cells by extraction with the QIAamp micro DNA kit. TCRdb ran MiXCR on the PCR reads and lists one entry per CDR3 protein. This sample has 11,000 to 15,000 distinct CDR3 sequences, with 30% to 50% found just once. The sample's treatment: approximately nine-day PBMC culture with coronavirus spike peptide pools or control peptides (ViraFEST assay). About this clonotype itself: Its specificity is not known. Relative to the germline gene, one junction end is altered; a read error may explain this.

This receptor was identified in a human donor who had recovered from COVID-19. The source material was CD4+ T cells from blood, cultured in vitro.

This CDR3 reads CATTSGRGSHF. The CDR3 region has the DNA TGTGCCACCACCTCGGGTCGGGGATCACACTTC. The rearrangement uses TRBV12-3 or TRBV12-4 and TRBJ2-7, with D perhaps TRBD2 (5 bases). The CDR3 loop spans 11 amino acids.